This TCR beta chain was sequenced for a study of blood T cells in healthy people across ages. Whole-study results and caveats: Total diversity from one million sequenced T cells was likely underestimated.

Through a sample-barcoded 5' primer and a J-beta primer mix, a second PCR was run for roughly 6 to 11 cycles. Every single cDNA molecule received a tag from a template-switch adaptor with 12 random nucleotides. Using its own MiXCR run on the 5' RACE reads, TCRdb lists one record per CDR3 protein. The sample shows some 1.5 million distinct CDR3 sequences, about 28% of them seen only once. Of note for this clonotype: The antigen remains undetermined.

V was shortened by 5 bases and J by 0 bases, with 8 bases between the two germline ends. The CDR3 covers 14 residues. The TCR sequence derives from a woman aged 25 to 39 in good health. The sample was blood. The chain couples TRBV12-3 or TRBV12-4 to TRBJ1-5, with D hard to call. The CDR3: CASSDNYSNQPQHF. The CDR3 DNA reads as TGTGCCAGCAGTGACAACTATAGCAATCAGCCCCAGCATTTT.